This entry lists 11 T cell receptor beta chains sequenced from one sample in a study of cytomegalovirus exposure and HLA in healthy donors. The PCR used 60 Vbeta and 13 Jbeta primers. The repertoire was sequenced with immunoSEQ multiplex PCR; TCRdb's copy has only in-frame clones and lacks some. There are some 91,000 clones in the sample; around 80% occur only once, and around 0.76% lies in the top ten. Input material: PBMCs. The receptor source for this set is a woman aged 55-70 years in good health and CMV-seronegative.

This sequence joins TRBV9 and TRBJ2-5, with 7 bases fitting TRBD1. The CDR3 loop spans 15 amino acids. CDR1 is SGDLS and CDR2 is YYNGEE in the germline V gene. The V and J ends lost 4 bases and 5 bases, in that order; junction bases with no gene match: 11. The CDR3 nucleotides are TGTGCCAGCAGCAGGGGGCTACAGGCAGTCGAGACCCAGTACTTC. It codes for CASSRGLQAVETQYF.

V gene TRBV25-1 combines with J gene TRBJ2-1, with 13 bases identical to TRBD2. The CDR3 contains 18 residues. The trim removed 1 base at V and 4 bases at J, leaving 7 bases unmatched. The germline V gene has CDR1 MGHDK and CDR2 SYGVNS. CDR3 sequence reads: CASSESRGLAGPYNEQFF. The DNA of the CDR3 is TGTGCCAGCAGTGAATCCCGGGGACTAGCGGGACCATACAATGAGCAGTTCTTC.

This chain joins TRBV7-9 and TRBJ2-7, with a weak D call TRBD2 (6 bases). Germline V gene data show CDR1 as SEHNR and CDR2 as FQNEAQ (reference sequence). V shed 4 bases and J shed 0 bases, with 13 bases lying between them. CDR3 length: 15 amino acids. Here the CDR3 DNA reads TGTGCCAGCAGCTCAGCGGCTAGCGACTCCTACGAGCAGTACTTC. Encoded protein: CASSSAASDSYEQYF.

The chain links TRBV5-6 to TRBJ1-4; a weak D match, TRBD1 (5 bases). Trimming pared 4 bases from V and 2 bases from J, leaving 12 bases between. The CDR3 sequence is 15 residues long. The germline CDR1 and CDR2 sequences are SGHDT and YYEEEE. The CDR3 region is CASSPWGRTNEKLFF. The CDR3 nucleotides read TGTGCCAGCAGCCCGTGGGGGAGGACTAATGAAAAACTGTTTTTT.

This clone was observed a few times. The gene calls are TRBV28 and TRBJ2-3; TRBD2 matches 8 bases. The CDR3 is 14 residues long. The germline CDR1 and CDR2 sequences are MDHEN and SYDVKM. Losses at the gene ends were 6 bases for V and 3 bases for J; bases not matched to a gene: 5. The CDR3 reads CASSPGLATDTQYF. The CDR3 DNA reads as TGTGCCAGCAGCCCCGGACTAGCAACAGATACGCAGTATTTT.

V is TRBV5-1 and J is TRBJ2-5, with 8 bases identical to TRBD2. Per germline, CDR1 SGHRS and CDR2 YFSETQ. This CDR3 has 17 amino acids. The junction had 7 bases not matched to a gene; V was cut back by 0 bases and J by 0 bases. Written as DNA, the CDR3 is TGCGCCAGCAGCTTGGGTGGGACTAGATCCTACCAAGAGACCCAGTACTTC. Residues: CASSLGGTRSYQETQYF.

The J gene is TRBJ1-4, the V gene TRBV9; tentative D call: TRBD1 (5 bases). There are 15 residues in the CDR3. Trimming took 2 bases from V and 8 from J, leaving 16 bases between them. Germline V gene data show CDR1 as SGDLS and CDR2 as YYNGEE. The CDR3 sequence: CASSVGGLEGEKLFF. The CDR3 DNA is TGTGCCAGCAGCGTGGGGGGTCTGGAAGGAGAAAAACTGTTTTTT.

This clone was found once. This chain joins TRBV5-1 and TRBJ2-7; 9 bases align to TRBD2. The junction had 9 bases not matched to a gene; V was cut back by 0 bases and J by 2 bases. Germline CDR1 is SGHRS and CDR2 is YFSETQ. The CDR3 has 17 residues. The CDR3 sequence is CASSLGLAARQPYEQYF. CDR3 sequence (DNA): TGCGCCAGCAGCTTGGGACTAGCGGCCCGACAACCCTACGAGCAGTACTTC.

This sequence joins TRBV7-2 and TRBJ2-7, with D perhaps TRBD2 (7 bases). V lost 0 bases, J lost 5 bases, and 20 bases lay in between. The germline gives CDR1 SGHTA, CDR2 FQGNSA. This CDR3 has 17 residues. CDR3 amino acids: CASSLAGGAGVQNEQYF. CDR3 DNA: TGTGCCAGCAGCTTAGCGGGGGGGGCGGGAGTTCAGAACGAGCAGTACTTC.

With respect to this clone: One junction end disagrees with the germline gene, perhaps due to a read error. CDR3 residues: CASSLAVGGQTQHF. CDR3 DNA sequence: TGTGCCAGCAGCCTAGCCGTCGGGGGTCAGACCCAGCATTTT. The rearrangement joins TRBV7-2 to TRBJ1-5, with D possibly being TRBD1 (5 bases). This CDR3 region has 14 residues. CDR1 and CDR2 (germline): SGHTA, FQGNSA.

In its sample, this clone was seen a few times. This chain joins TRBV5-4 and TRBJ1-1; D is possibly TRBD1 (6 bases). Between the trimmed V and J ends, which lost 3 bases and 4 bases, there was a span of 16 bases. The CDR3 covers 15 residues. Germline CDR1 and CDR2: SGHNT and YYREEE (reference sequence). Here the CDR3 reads CASSSGTWVATEAFF. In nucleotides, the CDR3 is TGTGCCAGCAGCTCGGGGACATGGGTGGCCACTGAAGCTTTCTTT.